The clone carrying this T cell receptor (beta chain) was seen repeatedly, ten times or more. MiXCR, run by TCRdb on the RT-PCR reads, gives a single entry per CDR3 protein. The sample includes about 680,000 distinct CDR3 sequences, 13% to 15% seen only once; the top ten take roughly 3.9%. Germline V gene data show CDR1 as SGHTA and CDR2 as FQGNSA. Trimming removed 1 base at V and 6 bases at J, with 13 bases between. The CDR3 contains 15 residues. The TCR sequence derives from a female donor in good health, serving as a healthy control. The genes are TRBV7-2 and TRBJ1-5, with D possibly being TRBD1 (5 bases). The sequenced material came from memory CD4+ T cells from blood. Here the CDR3 reads CASSLGVQGGQPQHF. The CDR3 DNA sequence: TGTGCCAGCAGCTTAGGGGTGCAGGGAGGTCAGCCCCAGCATTTT.